This T cell receptor beta chain was sequenced in a study of naive and memory T cell subsets. General study results and limits: In naive cells, over 95% of TCR sequences were seen only once.

The beta constant-region primer was an equimolar mix of two oligonucleotides covering TRBC1 and TRBC2. Nested alpha and beta constant-region primers with the SP2 primer drove four PCR rounds on ligated cDNA. A 12-nucleotide UMI and the SP2 primer were added to the cDNA 3' end by oligonucleotide ligation. TCRdb used MiXCR to reprocess the UMI-ligation and nested PCR reads, holding one entry per CDR3 protein. Here the sample spans 85,000 or so distinct CDR3 sequences, roughly 9.3% being singletons. Alpha and beta libraries were amplified separately from the second PCR onward. This clonotype has only a few counts. Antigen specificity is unknown. Trimming stripped 6 bases from V and 3 bases from J, with 9 bases between. Looked up from germline, CDR1 is SGHDN and CDR2 is FVKESK. This CDR3 has 12 amino acids.

V gene TRBV14 combines with J gene TRBJ2-7; a possible D gene is TRBD1 (6 bases). The sequence was obtained from a human donor in good health. The source material was naive CD8+ T cells from blood. The CDR3 here is CASSQQGYEQYF. The CDR3 DNA sequence: TGTGCCAGCAGTCAACAGGGCTACGAGCAGTACTTC.